These 7 T cell receptor beta chains share one sample of origin, sequenced in a study of T-cell reconstitution after alpha-beta-depleted transplantation in children. A library of TCRbeta sequences, prepared with unique molecular identifiers, was generated. TCRdb itself ran the PCR reads through MiXCR, one entry per CDR3 protein. Here the sample spans 400,000 to 500,000 distinct CDR3 sequences, about a tenth being singletons. Sequencing was performed on PBMCs from the stem cell graft donor, taken from the stem cell graft. The source is a human donor who donated a stem cell graft to a child with acute myeloid leukemia.

V usage is TRBV12-3 or TRBV12-4 and J usage is TRBJ2-4; D gene uncertain. There are 16 residues in the CDR3. Trimming took off 4 bases at V and 0 bases at J, with 13 bases between the two ends. CDR3 coding DNA: TGTGCCAGCAGTTCGGGCCAGTCGGTAGCCAAAAACATTCAGTACTTC. Translated: CASSSGQSVAKNIQYF.

The CDR3 is CASSQARRWWEQYF. In nucleotides, the CDR3 is TGTGCCAGCAGCCAAGCCAGGCGCTGGTGGGAGCAGTACTTC. The J gene is TRBJ2-7, the V gene TRBV14; D ambiguous. The V gene's germline CDR1 is SGHDN and CDR2 FVKESK. The CDR3 contains 14 residues. The V end lost 1 base, the J end lost 7 bases, and 14 bases lay between the germline ends.

The rearrangement links TRBV12-5 to TRBJ2-3; D is unresolved. The CDR3 has 14 residues. V was pared by 5 bases and J by 3 bases, with 12 bases between. CDR1 is LGHNT and CDR2 is FRNRAP in the germline V gene. This CDR3 reads CASGDDIITDTQYF. CDR3 DNA sequence: TGTGCTAGTGGTGACGACATCATTACAGATACGCAGTATTTT.

V and J are TRBV28 and TRBJ2-7; 8 bases line up with TRBD1. Germline loops: CDR1 MDHEN, CDR2 SYDVKM. The CDR3 loop spans 14 amino acids. J lost 7 bases, V lost 5 bases, and 10 bases had no gene match. For the CDR3, the DNA is TGTGCCAGCAGTCCCGGGACTCGGACAGGGGAGCAGTACTTC. It encodes CASSPGTRTGEQYF.

This clonotype was seen a handful of times. The chain has TRBV6-5 and TRBJ2-7; 9 bases line up with TRBD2. J was trimmed by 4 bases and V by 0 bases; bases with no gene match: 7. The germline gives CDR1 MNHEY, CDR2 SVGAGI. CDR3 length: 16 amino acids. DNA for the CDR3: TGTGCCAGCAGTTACTCGAAGGCTAGCGGGACTTACGAGCAGTACTTC. Translated, it gives CASSYSKASGTYEQYF.

This clonotype has only a few counts. The chain carries TRBV5-1 and TRBJ1-2, with D tentatively TRBD1 (5 bases). The CDR3 spans 14 residues. With 6 bases removed from V and 0 bases from J, the gap between germline ends came to 12 bases. CDR1 and CDR2 from the germline V gene are SGHRS and YFSETQ. The CDR3 region has the DNA TGCGCCAGCAACCCTCGGGGGGCTAACTATGGCTACACCTTC. Translating gives CASNPRGANYGYTF. Filled out from reference TRBV5-1 and TRBJ1-2, the complete variable domain reads KAGVTQTPRYLIKTRGQQVTLSCSPISGHRSVSWYQQTPGQGLQFLFEYFSETQRNKGNFPGRFSGRQFSNSRSEMNVSTLELGDSALYLCASNPRGANYGYTFGSGTRLTVV.

This clonotype was observed a few times. The genes are TRBV9 and TRBJ1-5; TRBD1 aligns across 9 bases. After removal of 3 bases from V and 5 bases from J, the junction contained 6 bases not matched to a gene. The CDR3 has 15 amino acids. The germline V gene encodes CDR1 SGDLS and CDR2 YYNGEE. DNA of the CDR3: TGTGCCAGCAGCGCCGGGGGACAGGGATATCAGCCCCAGCATTTT. It encodes CASSAGGQGYQPQHF.